One sample yielded the 3 T cell receptor beta chains listed below, sequenced in a study of blood T cell repertoires in COVID-19. Sequencing used immunoSEQ multiplex PCR; TCRdb keeps in-frame clones, though not all of them. This sample has 120,000 or so clones, with 88% found just once. The sequenced sample was peripheral blood. The receptors were sampled from a human donor in a cohort sampled during active COVID-19.

The chain has TRBV7-9 and TRBJ2-7; 16 bases are shared with TRBD2. J gave up 3 bases and V 4 bases, and 6 bases lay outside the gene matches. Germline lookup yields CDR1 SEHNR and CDR2 FQNEAQ (reference sequence). The CDR3 length is 17 residues. CDR3 coding DNA: TGTGCCAGCAGCTCCGGGACTAGCGGGAGGGTCGGCTACGAGCAGTACTTC. This translates into CASSSGTSGRVGYEQYF.

This chain connects TRBV5-1 to TRBJ2-3; 10 bases line up with TRBD1. The germline V gene has CDR1 SGHRS and CDR2 YFSETQ. J lost 4 bases, V lost 3 bases, and 5 bases had no gene match. The CDR3 is made up of 15 amino acids. The CDR3 spells CASSWKTGGPDTQYF. The CDR3 DNA reads TGCGCCAGCAGCTGGAAGACAGGGGGCCCAGATACGCAGTATTTT.

The chain is built from TRBV7-9 and TRBJ1-5; tentatively, D is TRBD1 (6 bases). The CDR3 consists of 14 residues. V dropped 5 bases and J dropped 5 bases, with 13 bases sitting between them. From germline, CDR1 is SEHNR and CDR2 FQNEAQ (reference sequence). CDR3 sequence: CASSPGVPDQPQHF. The CDR3 coding sequence is TGTGCCAGCAGCCCAGGGGTTCCCGATCAGCCCCAGCATTTT.